This T cell receptor (beta chain) derives from a study of T cell clonality in common variable immunodeficiency. General study results and limits: CVID subjects had higher TCRbeta clonality than healthy controls, most marked in about a third.

The data were produced by immunoSEQ multiplex PCR, yet TCRdb's version contains in-frame clones alone and is incomplete. The sample holds about 74,000 clones, and no clone turns up only once. J gave up 7 bases and V 3 bases, and 4 bases lay outside the gene matches. CDR1 is MNHNS, CDR2 SASEGT, per germline. The CDR3 extends over 15 amino acids. This clone has a count of ten or more. What it recognizes is unknown. The read terminates 3 residues ahead of where the CDR3 ends, so the germline J gene completes it. The sequenced sample consisted of peripheral blood mononuclear cells. The V call is TRBV6-1, the J call TRBJ2-1; 12 bases fit TRBD2. This clonotype originated in a person aged 18 to 69 in good health. CDR3 sequence reads: CASSEGLAGRNEQFF. The part of the CDR3 DNA that was read is TGTGCCAGCAGTGAGGGACTAGCGGGTAGGAATGAG.